This is a list of T cell receptor beta chains from one sample in a study of PD-L1 blockade in urothelial cancer. Assay: immunoSEQ multiplex PCR; the TCRdb copy retains only in-frame clones and omits some. This sample has 30,000 to 40,000 clones, with 70% to 90% found just once. This specimen consisted of PBMCs, obtained around atezolizumab (anti-PD-L1) treatment. The source of these receptors is an older man with urothelial cancer. Both conserved end residues are trimmed from each CDR3. Fields, in order: D gene, V gene, J gene, CDR3 protein. The D gene is left open where the match is weak.

.	TRBV7-8	TRBJ1-2	ASSTHTVGYT
TRBD1	TRBV7-9	TRBJ2-1	ASSLAGKTGTLLDEQF
TRBD2	TRBV6-1	TRBJ2-7	ASSGSYEQY
TRBD2	TRBV7-6	TRBJ2-2	ASSRGAGALTGELF
TRBD1	TRBV5-1	TRBJ1-1	ASSSTGTGTEAF
.	TRBV7-6	TRBJ2-5	ASSGQFIQETQY
TRBD1	TRBV28	TRBJ2-2	ASSLRDRGTGELF
TRBD1	TRBV6-1	TRBJ1-1	ASRDRGGLSAF
.	TRBV2	TRBJ2-1	ASSEVRGSYNEQF
TRBD1	TRBV5-1	TRBJ1-1	ASGTGQGMTTEAF
.	TRBV6-5	TRBJ1-1	ASRAIRGRAF
.	TRBV20-1	TRBJ1-1	SFRRNTEAF
TRBD1	TRBV4-1	TRBJ1-3	ASSQTLSGGAGNTIY
TRBD1	TRBV27	TRBJ2-1	ASSQDRPSYNEQF
.	TRBV5-4	TRBJ1-4	ASSLSAGTLVEKLF
TRBD2	TRBV5-1	TRBJ2-7	ASSLSGSSYEQY
TRBD1	TRBV30	TRBJ2-6	AWSAGGSGANVLT
TRBD2	TRBV28	TRBJ2-7	ASSSLELAGIYEQY
TRBD2	TRBV19	TRBJ2-1	ASRWTSGNNEQF
TRBD1	TRBV5-1	TRBJ1-3	ASSLESGGSGNTIY
.	TRBV7-2	TRBJ2-5	ASSRTRAETQY
TRBD1	TRBV9	TRBJ2-1	ASSVATGGSYNEQF
.	TRBV5-6	TRBJ2-7	ASSAGSRYEQY
TRBD1	TRBV5-1	TRBJ2-1	ASSLAGGKVGDEQF
TRBD2	TRBV11-2	TRBJ2-1	ASSIGTSGYNEQF
TRBD2	TRBV19	TRBJ2-1	ASMPGRTSGIPSYNEQF
.	TRBV11-2	TRBJ2-2	ASSSGVGELF
TRBD2	TRBV27	TRBJ2-2	ASTTLADANTGELF
TRBD1	TRBV5-4	TRBJ1-2	ASSLGTGQAYGYT
TRBD1	TRBV19	TRBJ1-5	ASSILGQVNQPQH
TRBD1	TRBV28	TRBJ2-3	ASSLGATGDGNTQY
.	TRBV20-1	TRBJ2-7	SAAENEQY